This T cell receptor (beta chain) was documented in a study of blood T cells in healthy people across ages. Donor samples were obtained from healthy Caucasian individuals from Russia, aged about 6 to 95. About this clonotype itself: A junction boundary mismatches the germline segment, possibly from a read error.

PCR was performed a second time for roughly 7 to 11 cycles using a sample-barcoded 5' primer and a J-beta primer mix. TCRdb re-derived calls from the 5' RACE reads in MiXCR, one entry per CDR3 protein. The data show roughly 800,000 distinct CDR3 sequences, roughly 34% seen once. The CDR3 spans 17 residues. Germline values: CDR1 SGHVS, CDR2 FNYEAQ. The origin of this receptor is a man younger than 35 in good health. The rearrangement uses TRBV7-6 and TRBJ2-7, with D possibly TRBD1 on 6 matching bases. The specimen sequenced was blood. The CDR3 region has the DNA TGTGTCAGCAGCTCACCACAGGGTTGGGGGCCTTCCCACGAGCAGTACTTC. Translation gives CVSSSPQGWGPSHEQYF.